The clone carrying this T cell receptor (beta chain) was recorded a few times. This record belongs to a study of blood T cells in healthy people across ages. The junction had 10 bases not matched to a gene; V was cut back by 6 bases and J by 6 bases. This CDR3 contains 15 residues. The authors ran a second PCR of about 6 to 12 cycles using a sample-barcoded 5' primer and a J-beta primer mix. TCRdb used MiXCR to reprocess the 5' RACE reads, holding one entry per CDR3 protein. The sample consists of 600,000 to 800,000 distinct CDR3 sequences, approximately 21% of them appearing once. The sequencing sample was made of blood. The chain links TRBV12-3 or TRBV12-4 to TRBJ1-2, with 10 positions matching TRBD1. The receptor's source is a man in his 70s in good health. The CDR3 nucleotides are TGTGCCAGCAGCCTCCGGGACAGGGGACCTCATGGCTACACCTTC. This translates into CASSLRDRGPHGYTF.